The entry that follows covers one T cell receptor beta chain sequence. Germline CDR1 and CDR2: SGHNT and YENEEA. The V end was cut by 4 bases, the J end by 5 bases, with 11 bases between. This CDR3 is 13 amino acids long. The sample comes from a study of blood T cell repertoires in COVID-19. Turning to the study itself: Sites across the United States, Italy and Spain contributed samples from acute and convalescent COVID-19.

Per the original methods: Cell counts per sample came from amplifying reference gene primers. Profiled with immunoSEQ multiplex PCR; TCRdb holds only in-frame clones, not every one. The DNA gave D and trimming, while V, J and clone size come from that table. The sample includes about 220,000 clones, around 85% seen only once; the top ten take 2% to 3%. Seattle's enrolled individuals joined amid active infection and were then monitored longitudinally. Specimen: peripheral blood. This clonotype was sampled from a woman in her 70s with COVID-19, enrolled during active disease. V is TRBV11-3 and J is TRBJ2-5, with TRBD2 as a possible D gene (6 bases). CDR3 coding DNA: TGTGCCAGCAGCTACGGGAGCGGGGAGACCCAGTACTTC. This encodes CASSYGSGETQYF.